The T cell receptor beta chain described here comes from a study of T cell repertoires in cytomegalovirus infection. Study summary: It was the public TCR beta signatures that indicated both CMV infection and matching HLA type. Broader study findings: It was HLA-C-restricted CMV-specific TCR beta clonotypes that dominated the response ex vivo. Frequencies of public TCR beta families were cumulated, and this identified carriers of CMV plus the relevant HLA.

TCRdb reprocessed the reads via MiXCR and lists one record per CDR3 protein. This sample has roughly 230,000 distinct CDR3 sequences, with 12% found just once. This clonotype was counted a few times. No antigen is known for it. The germline V gene encodes CDR1 SGHRS and CDR2 YFSETQ. With 7 bases clipped from V and 0 bases from J, the junction kept 7 bases outside the gene matches. The CDR3 runs 15 residues. Sequencing was performed on PBMCs. The chain couples TRBV5-1 to TRBJ2-3, with 8 positions matching TRBD2. The TCR comes from a human donor in good health (CMV status not recorded). Some clones in this sample may be carry-over from other donors' samples. DNA for the CDR3: TGCGCCAGCCGGACTAGCTTAGCTAGCACAGATACGCAGTATTTT. Protein product: CASRTSLASTDTQYF.